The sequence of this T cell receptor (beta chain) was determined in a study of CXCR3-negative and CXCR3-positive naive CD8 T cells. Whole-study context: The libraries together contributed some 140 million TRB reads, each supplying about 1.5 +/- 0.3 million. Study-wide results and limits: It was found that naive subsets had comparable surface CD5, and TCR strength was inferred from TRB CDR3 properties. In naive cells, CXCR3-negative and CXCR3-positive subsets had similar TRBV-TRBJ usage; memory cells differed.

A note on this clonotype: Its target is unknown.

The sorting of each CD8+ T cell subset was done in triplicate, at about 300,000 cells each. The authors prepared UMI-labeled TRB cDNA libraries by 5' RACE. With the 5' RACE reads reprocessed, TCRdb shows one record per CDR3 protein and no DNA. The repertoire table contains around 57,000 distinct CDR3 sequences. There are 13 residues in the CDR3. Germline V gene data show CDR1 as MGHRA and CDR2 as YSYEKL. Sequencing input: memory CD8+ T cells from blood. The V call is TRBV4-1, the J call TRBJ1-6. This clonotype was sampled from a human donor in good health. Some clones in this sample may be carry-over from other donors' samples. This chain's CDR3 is CASSQDRGSPLHF.